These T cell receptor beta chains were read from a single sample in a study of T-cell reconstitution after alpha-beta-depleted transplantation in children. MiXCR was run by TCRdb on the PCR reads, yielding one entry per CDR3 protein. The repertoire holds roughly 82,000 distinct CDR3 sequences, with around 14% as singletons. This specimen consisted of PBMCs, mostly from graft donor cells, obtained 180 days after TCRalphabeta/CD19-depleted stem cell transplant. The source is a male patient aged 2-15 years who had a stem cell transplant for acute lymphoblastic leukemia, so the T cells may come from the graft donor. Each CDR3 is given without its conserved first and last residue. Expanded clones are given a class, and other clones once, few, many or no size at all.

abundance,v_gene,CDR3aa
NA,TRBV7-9,ASPKSGISGYT
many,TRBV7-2,ASSYKTGTRGEKLF
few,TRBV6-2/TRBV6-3,ASSYNGNERETQY
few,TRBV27,ASKLGEGPFNEQF
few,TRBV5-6,ASSLGGPNYGYT
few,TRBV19,ASRPGRKANVLT
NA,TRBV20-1,SARLYGDT
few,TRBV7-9,ASSARSLSYNEQF
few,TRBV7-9,ASSLIRRVSGNTIY
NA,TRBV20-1,SVTRDRDYEQY
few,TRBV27,ASSFGTGGARNTEAF
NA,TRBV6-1,ASSRTETNYGYT
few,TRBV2,ASPLGEAF
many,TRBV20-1,SAAQGTVYGYT
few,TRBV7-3,ASSPGGHNEQF
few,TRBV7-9,ASSLGWGSYEQY
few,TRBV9,ASSGRDTGELF
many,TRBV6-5,ASTRDSHYGYT
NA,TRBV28,ASNRRGETEAF
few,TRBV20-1,SAPGAGTLTGELF
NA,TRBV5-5,ASSLVRSSPLH
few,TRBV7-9,ASSFSAGLREQF
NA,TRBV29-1,SVEGHRHSYSSYEQY
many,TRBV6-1,ASSQVRGVSYNEQF
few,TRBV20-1,SASSGRMETQY
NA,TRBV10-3,AISVQGVGAF
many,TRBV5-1,ASSFGPGGLALYEQY
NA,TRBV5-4,ASSLVGARDTEAF
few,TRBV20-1,SARLAGGPYEQY